These T cell receptor beta chains were read from a single sample in a study of early stage breast cancer tumors. Data came from immunoSEQ multiplex PCR; TCRdb stores just in-frame clones and leaves some out. The sample lists about 51,000 clones, roughly 78% occurring once. Sequenced sample: blood. Every receptor here comes from a person between 35 and 49 years old with breast cancer. Both conserved end residues are part of each CDR3. Fields, in order: D gene, J gene, clone size, V gene, CDR3 DNA, CDR3 protein. The D gene is left open where the match is weak. Part of the rows lack a size; the others show once, few, many or a class for expanded clones.

D: TRBD1
J: TRBJ1-1
size: NA
V: TRBV19
DNA: TGTGCCAGTCGGGGACAGTGGAACACTGAAGCTTTCTTT
CDR3: CASRGQWNTEAFF

D: TRBD1
J: TRBJ1-4
size: NA
V: TRBV4-2
DNA: TGTGCCAGCAGCCATGGACAGGGGGCGAAAAATAATGAAAAACTGTTTTTT
CDR3: CASSHGQGAKNNEKLFF

D: TRBD1
J: TRBJ2-6
size: NA
V: TRBV5-1
DNA: TGCGCCAGCAGCTCAGGGGACAGGGCCGTACCTGGGGCCAACGTCCTGACTTTC
CDR3: CASSSGDRAVPGANVLTF

D: NA
J: TRBJ2-7
size: once
V: TRBV4-1
DNA: TGCGCCAGCAGCCGTGCCGCCGGTAGGACCTACGAGCAGTACTTC
CDR3: CASSRAAGRTYEQYF

D: NA
J: TRBJ1-1
size: NA
V: TRBV7-2
DNA: TGTGCCAGCAGCCTGACAGCCATGAACACTGAAGCTTTCTTT
CDR3: CASSLTAMNTEAFF

D: TRBD1
J: TRBJ1-1
size: NA
V: TRBV6-6
DNA: TGTGCCAGCAGTTACCTGGGACAGGGAACTGAAGCTTTCTTT
CDR3: CASSYLGQGTEAFF

D: NA
J: TRBJ2-1
size: NA
V: TRBV5-5
DNA: TGTGCCAGCAGTAACTCTATGGGGGGAATCTACAATGAGCAGTTCTTC
CDR3: CASSNSMGGIYNEQFF

D: TRBD2
J: TRBJ2-1
size: NA
V: TRBV9
DNA: TGTGCCAGCAGCCCCGGGACTAGTCGCAATGAGCAGTTCTTC
CDR3: CASSPGTSRNEQFF

D: NA
J: TRBJ1-1
size: NA
V: TRBV7-9
DNA: TGTGCCAGCAGCTTAGGTGGGGTAACTGAAGCTTTCTTT
CDR3: CASSLGGVTEAFF

D: NA
J: TRBJ1-4
size: NA
V: TRBV6-7
DNA: TGTGCCAGCAGCCGTAGCGAAAAACTGTTTTTT
CDR3: CASSRSEKLFF

D: TRBD1
J: TRBJ1-5
size: NA
V: TRBV2
DNA: TGTGCCAGCAGCCTGGGACAGACATATCAGCCCCAGCATTTT
CDR3: CASSLGQTYQPQHF

D: NA
J: TRBJ2-5
size: NA
V: TRBV7-6
DNA: TGTGCCAGCAGCTTAGAGAGACAGGGAGGGTCCCAGTACTTC
CDR3: CASSLERQGGSQYF

D: NA
J: TRBJ2-5
size: NA
V: TRBV2
DNA: TGTGCCAGCTTATACGGGTTTGGGGAGACCCAGTACTTC
CDR3: CASLYGFGETQYF

D: NA
J: TRBJ2-3
size: NA
V: TRBV7-9
DNA: TGTGCCAGCAGCTTTGGGCGTACGCAGTATTTT
CDR3: CASSFGRTQYF

D: NA
J: TRBJ2-3
size: NA
V: TRBV2
DNA: TGTGCCAGCTTGAGAAGCGGCCCTAGCACAGATACGCAGTATTTT
CDR3: CASLRSGPSTDTQYF

D: NA
J: TRBJ1-2
size: medium-sized
V: TRBV7-8
DNA: TGTGCCAGCAGCTTAGGTGGATCGTCGGGCTATGGCTACACCTTC
CDR3: CASSLGGSSGYGYTF

D: NA
J: TRBJ1-1
size: NA
V: TRBV20-1
DNA: TGCAGTGCTAGTGTGAACACTGAAGCTTTCTTT
CDR3: CSASVNTEAFF

D: TRBD2
J: TRBJ2-1
size: NA
V: TRBV28
DNA: TGTGCCAGTAGATGGGAGGGCCGGTACAATGAGCAGTTCTTC
CDR3: CASRWEGRYNEQFF

D: NA
J: TRBJ1-2
size: NA
V: TRBV6-5
DNA: TGTGCCAGCAGTTACACAGACACCCTCGTCTCCTATGGCTACACCTTC
CDR3: CASSYTDTLVSYGYTF

D: NA
J: TRBJ2-1
size: NA
V: TRBV5-1
DNA: TGCGCCAGCAGCTCAGGAGGCGTCAGCTCCTACAATGAGCAGTTCTTC
CDR3: CASSSGGVSSYNEQFF

D: TRBD2
J: TRBJ2-3
size: NA
V: TRBV18
DNA: TGTGCCAGCTCACCACCCTTACGACTAGCGGGAAACACAGATACGCAGTATTTT
CDR3: CASSPPLRLAGNTDTQYF

D: NA
J: TRBJ1-2
size: NA
V: TRBV11-2
DNA: TGTGCCAGCAGCTTACTCTTCCGCGCAGGGGCAGATGGCTACACCTTC
CDR3: CASSLLFRAGADGYTF

D: TRBD2
J: TRBJ2-7
size: once
V: TRBV2
DNA: TGTGCCAGCAGTGCCCTGACTAGCGGGAGGCTCGAGCAGTACTTC
CDR3: CASSALTSGRLEQYF

D: NA
J: TRBJ2-2
size: NA
V: TRBV9
DNA: TGTGCCAGCAGCGCCGGCACCGGGGAGCTGTTTTTT
CDR3: CASSAGTGELFF

D: TRBD2
J: TRBJ2-7
size: NA
V: TRBV20-1
DNA: TGCAGTGCTCTCCGGGGGGGGAAGCAGTACTTC
CDR3: CSALRGGKQYF

D: NA
J: TRBJ1-1
size: few
V: TRBV11-2
DNA: TGTGCCAGCAGCTTTGCAGGCACTGAAGCTTTCTTT
CDR3: CASSFAGTEAFF

D: NA
J: TRBJ2-7
size: NA
V: TRBV18
DNA: TGTGCCAGCTCACCCGAGGGGTGGAACGAGCAGTACTTC
CDR3: CASSPEGWNEQYF

D: NA
J: TRBJ2-3
size: NA
V: TRBV11-2
DNA: TGTGCCAGCAGCTTAGAGGTTAGCACAGATACGCAGTATTTT
CDR3: CASSLEVSTDTQYF